This TCR beta chain was sequenced in a study of vaccination and CD4 T cells after COVID-19. Whole-study context: Comprising six males and four females, the convalescent participants counted two Hispanic individuals among them. The study's findings and limits: Looking at convalescent patients, 304 of their 307 vaccine-specific clones were spike mono-reactive.

As to this clonotype: Its antigen remains unidentified.

Documented time point: late sampling 161 to 241 days after vaccination in three convalescent patients. This sample's treatment: roughly nine-day PBMC culture with coronavirus spike peptide pools or control peptides (ViraFEST assay). Sequenced with the Oncomine TCR Beta short-read assay was DNA taken from cultured CD4+ T cells. TCRdb passed the PCR reads through MiXCR, listing each CDR3 protein once. Among under 25,000 distinct CDR3 sequences listed, about 35% were seen once. There are 16 residues in the CDR3. The J segment lost 4 bases and the V segment lost 0 bases, leaving 8 bases of the junction unmatched. Germline CDR1 is DFQATT and CDR2 is SNEGSKA (reference sequence).

The specimen was CD4+ T cells from blood, cultured in vitro, collected about 7 months after SARS-CoV-2 vaccination. J is TRBJ2-3 and V is TRBV20-1, with 9 bases lining up with TRBD2. This clonotype was obtained from a human donor who had recovered from COVID-19. This CDR3 is CSARDQGREGPDTQYF. The CDR3 DNA reads TGCAGTGCTAGAGATCAAGGGCGGGAGGGCCCAGATACGCAGTATTTT.